Listed here are 23 T cell receptor beta chains from one sample, sequenced in a study of T cell repertoires in cytomegalovirus infection. TCRdb re-called the reads with MiXCR, one entry per CDR3 protein. The table has approximately 500,000 distinct CDR3 sequences, approximately 15% seen once. The sequenced sample consisted of CD8+ T cells from PBMCs. These receptor sequences come from a human donor in good health (CMV status not recorded). Some clones in this sample may be carry-over from other donors' samples.

The sample holds many counts of this clonotype. In nucleotides, the CDR3 is TGTGCCAGCAGTTTTAACAGGGGAAATCTAGCGGAACAAGAGACCCAGTACTTC. This codes for CASSFNRGNLAEQETQYF. The V call is TRBV28, the J call TRBJ2-5; D may correspond to TRBD1 or TRBD2 (7 bases each). The V gene's germline CDR1 is MDHEN and CDR2 SYDVKM. V was clipped by 3 bases and J by 2 bases, with 22 bases between them. The CDR3 spans 18 residues.

There are a few counts of this clonotype. This chain uses TRBV20-1 with TRBJ2-2; 11 positions match TRBD2. J lost 10 bases, V lost 0 bases, and 10 bases had no gene match. The CDR3 is 16 residues long. Germline lookup yields CDR1 DFQATT and CDR2 SNEGSKA (reference sequence). The CDR3 spells CSARDLLAGDSEELFF. CDR3 in DNA: TGCAGTGCTAGAGATTTACTAGCGGGAGATAGTGAGGAGCTGTTTTTT.

The V and J genes are TRBV9 and TRBJ2-2; TRBD2 is a possible D gene (6 bases). Germline CDR1 and CDR2: SGDLS and YYNGEE. This CDR3 has 13 residues. Trimming stripped 3 bases from V and 5 bases from J, with 8 bases between. CDR3 bases: TGTGCCAGCAGCGGACTAGAGACCGGGGAGCTGTTTTTT. Translated: CASSGLETGELFF.

V and J are TRBV7-2 and TRBJ2-5; 7 bases line up with TRBD2. With V trimmed by 2 bases and J by 5 bases, 8 bases remained unmatched. Germline CDR1 reads SGHTA; CDR2 reads FQGNSA. CDR3 length equals 15 residues. The CDR3: CASSLREGPWETQYF. The CDR3 DNA is TGTGCCAGCAGCTTAAGGGAGGGCCCGTGGGAGACCCAGTACTTC.

This clonotype came up many times. The chain is built from TRBV7-6 and TRBJ2-7; D possibly corresponds to TRBD2 (6 bases). Deletions cut 5 bases from V and 0 bases from J, with 14 bases between. The CDR3 contains 15 residues. From germline, CDR1 is SGHVS and CDR2 FNYEAQ. DNA for the CDR3: TGTGCCAGCAGCCCCCGAGGTAGCGGCTCCTACGAGCAGTACTTC. Its translation is CASSPRGSGSYEQYF.

The rearrangement uses TRBV7-6 and TRBJ1-5; D is perhaps TRBD1 (5 bases). Germline values: CDR1 SGHVS, CDR2 FNYEAQ. Trimming stripped 5 bases from V and 1 base from J, with 12 bases between. The CDR3 totals 15 residues. CDR3 region: CASSPRWGSNQPQHF. The CDR3 DNA is TGTGCCAGCAGCCCCCGTTGGGGGAGCAATCAGCCCCAGCATTTT.

CDR3: CASSWTSGVSPYNEQFF. DNA of the CDR3: TGTGCCAGCAGTTGGACTAGCGGGGTGAGCCCCTACAATGAGCAGTTCTTC. The chain employs TRBV2 and TRBJ2-1; TRBD2 matches 12 bases. The V gene end was trimmed by 5 bases and the J gene end by 2 bases; junction bases not matched to a gene: 7. This CDR3 is built from 17 residues. Germline CDR1 reads SNHLY; CDR2 reads FYNNEI.

The genes are TRBV20-1 and TRBJ1-4; D remains ambiguous. The germline V gene has CDR1 DFQATT and CDR2 SNEGSKA (reference sequence). The V gene lost 5 bases and the J gene lost 7 bases, with 14 bases spanning the gap. This CDR3 region has 13 residues. DNA of the CDR3: TGCAGTGCTGACGGGAGCGTTAGTGAAAAACTGTTTTTT. The encoded protein is CSADGSVSEKLFF.

The chain couples TRBV18 to TRBJ1-3, with D unclear. The CDR3 length is 16 residues. Germline V gene sequence: CDR1 KGHSH, CDR2 LQKENI. The germline V and J ends were trimmed by 4 bases and 0 bases, with 13 bases remaining between them. CDR3 residues: CASSLTDVSSGNTIYF. The CDR3 DNA follows: TGTGCCAGCTCACTAACGGACGTCAGCTCTGGAAACACCATATATTTT.

This clonotype was seen ten or more times. The chain joins TRBV15 to TRBJ1-4; D is possibly TRBD1 (5 bases). The CDR3 covers 20 residues. Per the germline V gene, CDR1 is LNHNV and CDR2 is YYDKDF (reference sequence). Trimming pared 2 bases from V and 4 bases from J, leaving 26 bases between. The CDR3 here is CATSRSGLRGAGTLNEKLFF. For the CDR3, the DNA is TGTGCCACCAGCAGATCCGGACTGAGGGGTGCTGGGACCCTTAATGAAAAACTGTTTTTT.

This chain joins TRBV6-5 and TRBJ2-1, with D tentatively TRBD1 (6 bases). Germline V CDR1 and CDR2: MNHEY, SVGAGI. V dropped 7 bases and J dropped 6 bases, with 10 bases sitting between them. The CDR3 contains 12 residues. CDR3 sequence (DNA): TGTGCCAGCACCAAACAGGGCAATGAGCAGTTCTTC. It specifies CASTKQGNEQFF.

This chain joins TRBV3-1 and TRBJ1-1; D is unresolved. The V and J ends lost 0 bases and 5 bases respectively, with 13 bases between them. Germline loops: CDR1 LGHDT, CDR2 YNNKEL (reference sequence). The CDR3 covers 15 residues. CDR3 in amino acids: CASSQEIGVSTEAFF. CDR3 nucleotides: TGTGCCAGCAGCCAAGAGATTGGAGTGAGTACTGAAGCTTTCTTT.

This clonotype was detected once. This sequence joins TRBV20-1 and TRBJ2-7, with 11 bases fitting TRBD2. This CDR3 is 15 amino acids long. Trimming cost V 0 bases and J 4 bases; bases outside gene matches: 5. Per germline, CDR1 DFQATT and CDR2 SNEGSKA (reference sequence). CDR3 nucleotide sequence: TGCAGTGCTAGAGAACTAGCGGGAGATGGGTACGAGCAGTACTTC. Protein product: CSARELAGDGYEQYF.

The rearrangement joins TRBV4-1 to TRBJ2-7; D unresolved. The CDR3 consists of 14 residues. Germline values: CDR1 MGHRA, CDR2 YSYEKL. The V end lost 0 bases, the J end lost 0 bases, and 6 bases lay between the germline ends. The CDR3 nucleotides are TGCGCCAGCAGCCAAGAGTCTTCCTCCTACGAGCAGTACTTC. This sequence encodes CASSQESSSYEQYF.

This clonotype was seen more than once but under ten times. V gene TRBV5-6 combines with J gene TRBJ2-4, with 8 bases fitting TRBD2. Trimming removed 4 bases from V and 8 bases from J; junction bases left unmatched: 20. The CDR3 extends over 18 amino acids. CDR1 is SGHDT, CDR2 YYEEEE, per germline. The CDR3 DNA follows: TGTGCCAGCAGCCCCGGGATAGCGGGGCCCGAAGGGTTGTACATTCAGTACTTC. Its protein is CASSPGIAGPEGLYIQYF. The full variable domain, in which reference TRBV5-6 and TRBJ2-4 provide the parts outside the CDR3, is DAGVTQSPTHLIKTRGQQVTLRCSPKSGHDTVSWYQQALGQGPQFIFQYYEEEERQRGNFPDRFSGHQFPNYSSELNVNALLLGDSALYLCASSPGIAGPEGLYIQYFGAGTRLSVL.

This clonotype was counted only a few times. CDR3 residues: CASSDGLAGRNEQFF. The CDR3 DNA sequence: TGTGCCAGCAGCGATGGACTAGCGGGACGGAATGAGCAGTTCTTC. This chain joins TRBV7-3 and TRBJ2-1; 12 bases align to TRBD2. The germline gives CDR1 SGHTA, CDR2 FQGTGA. J was trimmed by 7 bases and V by 5 bases; bases with no gene match: 6. This CDR3 is 15 amino acids long.

This clonotype was seen only a few times. This chain uses TRBV7-6 with TRBJ2-3; tentative D call: TRBD1 (6 bases). With 2 bases removed from V and 1 base from J, the gap between germline ends came to 10 bases. The CDR3 is 15 residues long. Per germline, CDR1 SGHVS and CDR2 FNYEAQ. The CDR3 DNA follows: TGTGCCAGCAGCTTACGACAGGACCGCACAGATACGCAGTATTTT. This gives the protein CASSLRQDRTDTQYF.

About this clonotype itself: The junction shows a germline mismatch at one end, possibly a read error. J is TRBJ2-2 and V is TRBV19; 7 bases align to TRBD1. CDR3 length: 13 amino acids. Germline CDR1 is LNHDA and CDR2 is SQIVND (reference sequence). CDR3 in DNA: TGTGCCAGTAACAGGGGAGACACCGGGAAGCTGTTTTTT. This sequence encodes CASNRGDTGKLFF.

This clonotype showed up many times. The chain is built from TRBV7-9 and TRBJ2-7, with unresolved D. The V and J ends lost 2 bases and 6 bases respectively, with 8 bases between them. The CDR3 is 12 amino acids. The germline V gene has CDR1 SEHNR and CDR2 FQNEAQ (reference sequence). CDR3: CASSLFSSEQYF. CDR3 coding DNA: TGTGCCAGCAGCTTATTTTCATCCGAGCAGTACTTC.

The CDR3 loop reads CASSQDGGLAGYNEQFF. CDR3 nucleotides: TGTGCCAGCAGCCAAGATGGGGGTCTAGCGGGGTACAATGAGCAGTTCTTC. The genes are TRBV3-1 and TRBJ2-1; 9 nucleotides match TRBD2. The CDR3 spans 17 residues. V lost 0 bases to trimming and J lost 4 bases; unmatched junction nucleotides: 7. The germline V gene encodes CDR1 LGHDT and CDR2 YNNKEL (reference sequence).

The J gene is TRBJ2-7, the V gene TRBV20-1, with no clear D. The CDR3 has 13 residues. Germline V gene data show CDR1 as DFQATT and CDR2 as SNEGSKA (reference sequence). V gave up 3 bases and J gave up 0 bases, with 9 bases separating them. CDR3 residues: CSASRQNSYEQYF. CDR3 in DNA: TGCAGTGCTAGCCGGCAAAACTCCTACGAGCAGTACTTC.

The chain links TRBV5-4 to TRBJ2-5; D is possibly TRBD1 (5 bases). CDR1 and CDR2 (germline): SGHNT, YYREEE (reference sequence). The CDR3 loop spans 14 amino acids. V dropped 0 bases and J dropped 1 base, with 7 bases sitting between them. The CDR3 coding sequence is TGTGCCAGCAGCTTGGAGGACACCCAAGAGACCCAGTACTTC. Encoded protein: CASSLEDTQETQYF.

This clonotype was detected a few times. This sequence joins TRBV27 and TRBJ2-1; D is unclear. CDR3 length: 15 amino acids. V was trimmed by 6 bases and J by 4 bases, leaving 16 bases between them. Germline V CDR1 and CDR2: MNHEY, SMNVEV (reference sequence). The CDR3 spells CASRPRSPRYNEQFF. DNA of the CDR3: TGTGCCAGCAGACCCCGAAGCCCGAGGTACAATGAGCAGTTCTTC.